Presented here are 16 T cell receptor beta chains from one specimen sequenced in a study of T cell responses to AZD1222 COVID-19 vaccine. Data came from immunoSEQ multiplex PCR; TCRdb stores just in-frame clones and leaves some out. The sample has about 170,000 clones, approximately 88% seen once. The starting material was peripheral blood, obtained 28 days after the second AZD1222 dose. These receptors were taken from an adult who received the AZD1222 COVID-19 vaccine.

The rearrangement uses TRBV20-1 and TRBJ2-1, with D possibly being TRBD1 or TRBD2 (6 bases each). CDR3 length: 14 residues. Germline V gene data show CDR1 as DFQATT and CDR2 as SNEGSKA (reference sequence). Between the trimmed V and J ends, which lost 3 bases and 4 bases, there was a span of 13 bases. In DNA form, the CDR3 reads TGCAGTGCTAGTCCCCGGGGGCCATACAATGAGCAGTTCTTC. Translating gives CSASPRGPYNEQFF.

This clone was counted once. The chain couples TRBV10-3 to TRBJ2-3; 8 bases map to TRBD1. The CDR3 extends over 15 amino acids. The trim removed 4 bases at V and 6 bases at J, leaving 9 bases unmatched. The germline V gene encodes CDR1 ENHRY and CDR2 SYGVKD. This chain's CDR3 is CAISAGDRFSDTQYF. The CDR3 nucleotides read TGTGCCATCAGTGCCGGGGACAGGTTTTCGGATACGCAGTATTTT.

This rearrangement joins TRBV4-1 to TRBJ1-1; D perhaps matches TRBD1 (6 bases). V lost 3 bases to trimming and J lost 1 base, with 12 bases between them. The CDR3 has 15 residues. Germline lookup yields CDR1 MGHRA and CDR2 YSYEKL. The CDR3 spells CASSQAGVRNTEAFF. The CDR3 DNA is TGCGCCAGCAGCCAGGCAGGGGTACGGAACACTGAAGCTTTCTTT.

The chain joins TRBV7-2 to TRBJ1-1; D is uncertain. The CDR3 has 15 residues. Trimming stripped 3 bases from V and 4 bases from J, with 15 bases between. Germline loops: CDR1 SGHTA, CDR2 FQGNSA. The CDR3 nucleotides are TGTGCCAGCAGCTTTCTCGGCAGGCTGGGCACTGAAGCTTTCTTT. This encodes CASSFLGRLGTEAFF.

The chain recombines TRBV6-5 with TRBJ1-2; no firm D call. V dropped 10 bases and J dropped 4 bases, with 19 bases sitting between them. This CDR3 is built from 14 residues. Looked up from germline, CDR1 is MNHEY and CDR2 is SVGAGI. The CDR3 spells CAIGVGWPTYGYTF. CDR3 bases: TGTGCCATCGGGGTCGGGTGGCCCACCTATGGCTACACCTTC.

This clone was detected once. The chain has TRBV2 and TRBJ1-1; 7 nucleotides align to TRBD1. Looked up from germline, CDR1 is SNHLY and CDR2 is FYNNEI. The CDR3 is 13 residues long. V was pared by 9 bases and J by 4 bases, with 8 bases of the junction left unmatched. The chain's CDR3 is CASHRDRPTEAFF. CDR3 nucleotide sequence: TGTGCCAGTCACCGGGACAGACCCACTGAAGCTTTCTTT. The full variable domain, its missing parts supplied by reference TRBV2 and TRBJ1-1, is EPEVTQTPSHQVTQMGQEVILRCVPISNHLYFYWYRQILGQKVEFLVSFYNNEISEKSEIFDDQFSVERPDGSNFTLKIRSTKLEDSAMYFCASHRDRPTEAFFGQGTRLTVV.

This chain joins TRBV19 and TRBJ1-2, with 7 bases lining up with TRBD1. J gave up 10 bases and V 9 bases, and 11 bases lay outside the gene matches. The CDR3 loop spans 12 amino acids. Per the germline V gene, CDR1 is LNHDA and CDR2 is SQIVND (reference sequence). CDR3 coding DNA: TGTGCCAGCCGGGGGAGGGGGCCGGACTACACCTTC. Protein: CASRGRGPDYTF.

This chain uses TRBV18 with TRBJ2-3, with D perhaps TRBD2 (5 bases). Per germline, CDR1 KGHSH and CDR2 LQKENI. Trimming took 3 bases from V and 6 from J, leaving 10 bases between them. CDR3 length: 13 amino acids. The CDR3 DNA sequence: TGTGCCAGCTCACCCCCGGGGTCGGATACGCAGTATTTT. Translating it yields CASSPPGSDTQYF.

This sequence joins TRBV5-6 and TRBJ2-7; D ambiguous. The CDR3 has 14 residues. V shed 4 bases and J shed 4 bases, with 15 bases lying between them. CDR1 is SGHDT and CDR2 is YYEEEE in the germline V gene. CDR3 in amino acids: CASSLSSSNYEQYF. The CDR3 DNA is TGTGCCAGCAGCCTGTCCTCGTCGAATTACGAGCAGTACTTC. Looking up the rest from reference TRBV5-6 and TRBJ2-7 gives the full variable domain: DAGVTQSPTHLIKTRGQQVTLRCSPKSGHDTVSWYQQALGQGPQFIFQYYEEEERQRGNFPDRFSGHQFPNYSSELNVNALLLGDSALYLCASSLSSSNYEQYFGPGTRLTVT.

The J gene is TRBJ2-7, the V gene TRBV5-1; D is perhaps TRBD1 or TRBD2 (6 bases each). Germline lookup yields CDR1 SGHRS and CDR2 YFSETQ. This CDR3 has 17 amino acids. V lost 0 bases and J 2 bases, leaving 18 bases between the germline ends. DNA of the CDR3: TGCGCCAGCAGCTTGGCCCCTTCACGGGGGCCGGCCTACGAGCAGTACTTC. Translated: CASSLAPSRGPAYEQYF. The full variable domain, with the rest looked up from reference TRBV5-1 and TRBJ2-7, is KAGVTQTPRYLIKTRGQQVTLSCSPISGHRSVSWYQQTPGQGLQFLFEYFSETQRNKGNFPGRFSGRQFSNSRSEMNVSTLELGDSALYLCASSLAPSRGPAYEQYFGPGTRLTVT.

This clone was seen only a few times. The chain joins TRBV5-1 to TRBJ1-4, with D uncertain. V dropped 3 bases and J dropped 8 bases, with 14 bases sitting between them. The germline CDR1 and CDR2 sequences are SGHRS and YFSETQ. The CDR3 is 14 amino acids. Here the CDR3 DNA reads TGCGCCAGCAGCTCCGAGGGTATGAGAGAAAAACTGTTTTTT. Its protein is CASSSEGMREKLFF. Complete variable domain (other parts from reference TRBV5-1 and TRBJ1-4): KAGVTQTPRYLIKTRGQQVTLSCSPISGHRSVSWYQQTPGQGLQFLFEYFSETQRNKGNFPGRFSGRQFSNSRSEMNVSTLELGDSALYLCASSSEGMREKLFFGSGTQLSVL.

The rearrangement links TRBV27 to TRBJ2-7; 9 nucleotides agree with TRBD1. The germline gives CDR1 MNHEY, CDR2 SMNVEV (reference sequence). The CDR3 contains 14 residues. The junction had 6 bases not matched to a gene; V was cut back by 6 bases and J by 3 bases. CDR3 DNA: TGTGCCAGCAGGATTACGGACAGGGGCTACGAGCAGTACTTC. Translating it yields CASRITDRGYEQYF.

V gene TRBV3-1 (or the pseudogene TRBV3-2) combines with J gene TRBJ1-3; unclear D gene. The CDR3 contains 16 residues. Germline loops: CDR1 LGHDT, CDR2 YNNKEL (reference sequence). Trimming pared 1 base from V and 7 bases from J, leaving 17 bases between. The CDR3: CASSQGVGKAGNTIYF. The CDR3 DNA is TGTGCCAGCAGCCAAGGAGTGGGAAAAGCGGGTAACACCATATATTTT.

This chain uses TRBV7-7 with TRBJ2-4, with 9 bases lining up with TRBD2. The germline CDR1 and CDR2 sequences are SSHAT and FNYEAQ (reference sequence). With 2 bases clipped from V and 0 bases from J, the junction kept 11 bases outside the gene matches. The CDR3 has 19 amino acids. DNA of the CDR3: TGTGCCAGCAGCTTACGCGGGAGGGGGGGTGAACTAGCCAAAAACATTCAGTACTTC. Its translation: CASSLRGRGGELAKNIQYF. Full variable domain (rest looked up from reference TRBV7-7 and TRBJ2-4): GAGVSQSPRYKVTKRGQDVTLRCDPISSHATLYWYQQALGQGPEFLTYFNYEAQPDKSGLPSDRFSAERPEGSISTLTIQRTEQRDSAMYRCASSLRGRGGELAKNIQYFGAGTRLSVL.

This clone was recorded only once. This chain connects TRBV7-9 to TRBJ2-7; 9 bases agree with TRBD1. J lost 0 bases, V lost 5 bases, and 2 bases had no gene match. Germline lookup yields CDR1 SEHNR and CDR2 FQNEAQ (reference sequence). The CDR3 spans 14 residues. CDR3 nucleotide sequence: TGTGCCAGCAGCCGGACAGGGGACTCCTACGAGCAGTACTTC. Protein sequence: CASSRTGDSYEQYF.

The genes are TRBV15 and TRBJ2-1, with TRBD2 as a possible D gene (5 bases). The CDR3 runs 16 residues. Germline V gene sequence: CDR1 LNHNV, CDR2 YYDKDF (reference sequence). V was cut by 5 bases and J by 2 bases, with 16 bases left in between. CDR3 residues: CATSGLFDLPYNEQFF. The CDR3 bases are TGTGCCACCAGCGGACTCTTCGACCTGCCCTACAATGAGCAGTTCTTC.